This is a list of T cell receptor beta chains from one sample in a study of blood T cell repertoires in COVID-19. Profiling relied on immunoSEQ multiplex PCR, and the TCRdb table lists in-frame clones only, not all of them. Of tens of thousands of clones listed, roughly 80% are singletons. Sequencing was performed on peripheral blood. The receptor set was obtained from a man aged 70-80 years with acute or convalescent COVID-19. Each CDR3 is given with its conserved first and last residue. The D gene is left open where the match is weak. Expanded clones get a size class; other rows say once, few or many, or leave the size out.

clone_size: NA; v_call: TRBV7-2; j_call: TRBJ1-5; cdr3_length: 15; d_call: TRBD1; cdr3_aa: CASSFSGGSNQPQHF; cdr3_nt: TGTGCCAGCAGCTTCTCAGGGGGGAGCAATCAGCCCCAGCATTTT
clone_size: NA; v_call: TRBV7-3; j_call: TRBJ2-7; cdr3_length: 13; d_call: NA; cdr3_aa: CASSAQPGIEQYF; cdr3_nt: TGTGCCAGCAGCGCCCAGCCGGGGATCGAGCAGTACTTC
clone_size: NA; v_call: TRBV12-5; j_call: TRBJ2-7; cdr3_length: 16; d_call: TRBD2; cdr3_aa: CASGLVPWREVDEQYF; cdr3_nt: TGTGCTAGTGGTTTGGTACCCTGGCGGGAGGTCGACGAGCAGTACTTC
clone_size: NA; v_call: TRBV6-1; j_call: TRBJ2-5; cdr3_length: 13; d_call: NA; cdr3_aa: CASSEYKLATQYF; cdr3_nt: TGTGCCAGCAGTGAGTACAAATTGGCGACCCAGTACTTC
clone_size: NA; v_call: TRBV2; j_call: TRBJ2-7; cdr3_length: 15; d_call: TRBD1; cdr3_aa: CASDDPGTGLDEQYF; cdr3_nt: TGTGCCAGCGACGACCCCGGGACAGGGCTTGACGAGCAGTACTTC
clone_size: medium-sized; v_call: TRBV6-6; j_call: TRBJ2-7; cdr3_length: 13; d_call: TRBD1; cdr3_aa: CASHGTGGMRQYF; cdr3_nt: TGTGCCAGCCATGGGACAGGGGGTATGCGGCAGTACTTC
clone_size: few; v_call: TRBV18; j_call: TRBJ1-6; cdr3_length: 14; d_call: NA; cdr3_aa: CASSPVRENSPLHF; cdr3_nt: TGTGCCAGCTCACCAGTCAGGGAAAATTCACCCCTCCACTTT
clone_size: NA; v_call: TRBV6-5; j_call: TRBJ1-5; cdr3_length: 15; d_call: NA; cdr3_aa: CASSSAYRAAQPQHF; cdr3_nt: TGTGCCAGCAGTTCCGCTTATCGAGCGGCTCAGCCCCAGCATTTT
clone_size: NA; v_call: TRBV7-8; j_call: TRBJ2-7; cdr3_length: 15; d_call: NA; cdr3_aa: CASVLAQGGAGEQYF; cdr3_nt: TGTGCCAGCGTCCTCGCCCAGGGGGGCGCGGGCGAGCAGTACTTC
clone_size: NA; v_call: TRBV30; j_call: TRBJ2-5; cdr3_length: 12; d_call: NA; cdr3_aa: CAWGAGRETQYF; cdr3_nt: TGTGCCTGGGGGGCAGGGAGGGAGACCCAGTACTTC
clone_size: NA; v_call: TRBV4-2; j_call: TRBJ2-3; cdr3_length: 12; d_call: TRBD2; cdr3_aa: CASSIPGLALYF; cdr3_nt: TGTGCCAGCAGCATTCCGGGACTAGCATTGTATTTT
clone_size: NA; v_call: TRBV7-7; j_call: TRBJ2-3; cdr3_length: 16; d_call: TRBD2; cdr3_aa: CASSPLAGARTDTQYF; cdr3_nt: TGTGCCAGCAGCCCTCTAGCGGGGGCCCGCACAGATACGCAGTATTTT
clone_size: NA; v_call: TRBV5-6; j_call: TRBJ2-5; cdr3_length: 15; d_call: TRBD1; cdr3_aa: CASSIGTGAQETQYF; cdr3_nt: TGTGCCAGCAGCATCGGGACAGGGGCCCAAGAGACCCAGTACTTC
clone_size: NA; v_call: TRBV5-1; j_call: TRBJ2-1; cdr3_length: 13; d_call: NA; cdr3_aa: CASILAPNNEQFF; cdr3_nt: TGCGCCAGCATACTAGCTCCCAACAATGAGCAGTTCTTC
clone_size: NA; v_call: TRBV11-3; j_call: TRBJ1-6; cdr3_length: 15; d_call: NA; cdr3_aa: CASSLSGSYNSPLHF; cdr3_nt: TGTGCCAGCAGCTTGTCGGGAAGTTATAATTCACCCCTCCACTTT
clone_size: NA; v_call: TRBV27; j_call: TRBJ2-1; cdr3_length: 14; d_call: NA; cdr3_aa: CASSFWRGRDEQFF; cdr3_nt: TGTGCCAGCAGTTTCTGGCGGGGGCGGGATGAGCAGTTCTTC
clone_size: NA; v_call: TRBV24-1; j_call: TRBJ2-5; cdr3_length: 16; d_call: NA; cdr3_aa: CATSDLRAGPQETQYF; cdr3_nt: TGTGCCACCAGTGATTTGCGGGCGGGGCCTCAAGAGACCCAGTACTTC
clone_size: few; v_call: TRBV12-3/TRBV12-4; j_call: TRBJ1-2; cdr3_length: 13; d_call: NA; cdr3_aa: CASSPQGRDGYTF; cdr3_nt: TGTGCCAGCAGTCCCCAGGGGAGGGATGGCTACACCTTC
clone_size: NA; v_call: TRBV3-1/TRBV3-2; j_call: TRBJ2-1; cdr3_length: 16; d_call: TRBD2; cdr3_aa: CASSQDIAGGYNEQFF; cdr3_nt: TGTGCCAGCAGCCAAGATATAGCGGGGGGCTACAATGAGCAGTTCTTC
clone_size: NA; v_call: TRBV7-6; j_call: TRBJ2-7; cdr3_length: 16; d_call: TRBD2; cdr3_aa: CASSLPFSGRAAEQYF; cdr3_nt: TGTGCCAGCAGCTTACCCTTTAGCGGGAGGGCCGCCGAGCAGTACTTC
clone_size: NA; v_call: TRBV5-1; j_call: TRBJ1-1; cdr3_length: 13; d_call: NA; cdr3_aa: CASSSRVNTEAFF; cdr3_nt: TGCGCCAGCAGCTCCCGAGTTAACACTGAAGCTTTCTTT
clone_size: NA; v_call: TRBV4-3; j_call: TRBJ1-5; cdr3_length: 19; d_call: TRBD1; cdr3_aa: CASSQDRDRVMYSNQPQHF; cdr3_nt: TGCGCCAGCAGCCAAGACCGGGACAGGGTAATGTATAGCAATCAGCCCCAGCATTTT
clone_size: NA; v_call: TRBV4-2; j_call: TRBJ1-3; cdr3_length: 18; d_call: TRBD1; cdr3_aa: CASSHINRGKGSGNTIYF; cdr3_nt: TGTGCCAGCAGCCATATTAACAGGGGAAAGGGCTCTGGAAACACCATATATTTT
clone_size: NA; v_call: TRBV18; j_call: TRBJ2-2; cdr3_length: 13; d_call: NA; cdr3_aa: CASSPGNTGELFF; cdr3_nt: TGTGCCAGCTCACCCGGGAACACCGGGGAGCTGTTTTTT
clone_size: NA; v_call: TRBV18; j_call: TRBJ1-1; cdr3_length: 18; d_call: NA; cdr3_aa: CASSITTWDNSLNTEAFF; cdr3_nt: TGTGCCAGCTCGATCACCACGTGGGACAACTCGTTGAACACTGAAGCTTTCTTT
clone_size: few; v_call: TRBV6-5; j_call: TRBJ2-7; cdr3_length: 11; d_call: NA; cdr3_aa: CASPPRQGQYF; cdr3_nt: TGTGCCAGCCCCCCGAGGCAGGGGCAGTACTTC
clone_size: NA; v_call: TRBV2; j_call: TRBJ2-5; cdr3_length: 12; d_call: NA; cdr3_aa: CASSEGDGTQYF; cdr3_nt: TGTGCCAGCAGTGAGGGCGATGGGACCCAGTACTTC
clone_size: NA; v_call: TRBV3-1/TRBV3-2; j_call: TRBJ2-2; cdr3_length: 14; d_call: NA; cdr3_aa: CASSLNGKDGELFF; cdr3_nt: TGTGCCAGCAGCCTCAACGGGAAGGACGGGGAGCTGTTTTTT
clone_size: NA; v_call: TRBV7-3; j_call: TRBJ1-1; cdr3_length: 16; d_call: TRBD1; cdr3_aa: CASSLTATGGETEAFF; cdr3_nt: TGTGCCAGCAGCTTAACCGCGACAGGGGGGGAAACTGAAGCTTTCTTT
clone_size: NA; v_call: TRBV7-2; j_call: TRBJ2-7; cdr3_length: 16; d_call: TRBD2; cdr3_aa: CASSLGGTSGAYEQYF; cdr3_nt: TGTGCCAGCAGCTTAGGGGGGACTAGCGGTGCCTACGAGCAGTACTTC
clone_size: once; v_call: TRBV30; j_call: TRBJ1-6; cdr3_length: 13; d_call: TRBD1; cdr3_aa: CAWRGQVNSPLHF; cdr3_nt: TGTGCCTGGAGGGGACAGGTTAATTCACCCCTCCACTTT
clone_size: NA; v_call: TRBV14; j_call: TRBJ1-2; cdr3_length: 16; d_call: NA; cdr3_aa: CASSQGGTSLNYGYTF; cdr3_nt: TGTGCCAGCAGCCAAGGAGGAACATCCCTTAACTATGGCTACACCTTC
clone_size: NA; v_call: TRBV7-9; j_call: TRBJ2-1; cdr3_length: 16; d_call: TRBD2; cdr3_aa: CASSRLAGPFPHEQFF; cdr3_nt: TGTGCCAGCAGCCGACTAGCGGGCCCCTTCCCCCATGAGCAGTTCTTC